This T cell receptor beta chain was observed in a study of control samples from healthy donors and cancer patients. Germline V lookup: CDR1 LGHDT, CDR2 YNNKEL (reference sequence). The CDR3 has 15 residues. The V gene lost 0 bases and the J gene lost 4 bases, with 13 bases spanning the gap. Assay used: immunoSEQ multiplex PCR; TCRdb lists only in-frame clones, some missing. Of 130,000 to 150,000 clones in the sample, roughly 92% are singletons; the top ten hold roughly 10%. The rearrangement uses TRBV3-1 (or the pseudogene TRBV3-2) and TRBJ2-7; possibly TRBD2 for D (6 bases). Sequenced input: blood. This receptor was taken from a man aged 25-45 years in good health. CDR3 nucleotide sequence: TGTGCCAGCAGCCAAGATCCCGGGACTCCTTACGAGCAGTACTTC. The encoded protein is CASSQDPGTPYEQYF.